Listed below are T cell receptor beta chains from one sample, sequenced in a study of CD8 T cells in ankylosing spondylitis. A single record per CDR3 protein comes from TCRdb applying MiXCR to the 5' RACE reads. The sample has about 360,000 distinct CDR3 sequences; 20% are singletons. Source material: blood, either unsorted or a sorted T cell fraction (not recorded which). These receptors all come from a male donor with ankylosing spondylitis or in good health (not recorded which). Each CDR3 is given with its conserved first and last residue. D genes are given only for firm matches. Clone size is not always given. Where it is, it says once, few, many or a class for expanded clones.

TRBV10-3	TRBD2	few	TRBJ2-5	TGTGCCATCAAGGATAGCGGGGGAGAGACCCAGTACTTC	CAIKDSGGETQYF
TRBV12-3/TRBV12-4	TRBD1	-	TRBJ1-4	TGTGCCAGCAGCTTGGCAGGGGGTCTGGGAGAAAAACTGTTTTTT	CASSLAGGLGEKLFF
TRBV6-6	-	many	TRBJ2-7	TGTGCCAGCCTGGGGGTCTACGAGCAGTACTTC	CASLGVYEQYF
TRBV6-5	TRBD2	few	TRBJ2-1	TGTGCCAGCAGTTACCCCACTAGCGGGGTAGGTGAGCAGTTCTTC	CASSYPTSGVGEQFF
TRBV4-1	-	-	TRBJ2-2	TGCGCCAGCAGCCCGGGGCCCGCGATCACCGGGGAGCTGTTTTTT	CASSPGPAITGELFF
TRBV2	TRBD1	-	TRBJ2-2	TGTGCCAGCTTAGGGACAGGGCTCCGCTTAGGGCCCGGGGAGCTGTTTTTT	CASLGTGLRLGPGELFF
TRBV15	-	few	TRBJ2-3	TGTGCCACCAGCAGAGGTGTGGAGGTGGATACGCAGTATTTT	CATSRGVEVDTQYF
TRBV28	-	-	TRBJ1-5	TGTGCCAGCAGTCTGCTAGGTAGAAGCAATCAGCCCCAGCATTTT	CASSLLGRSNQPQHF
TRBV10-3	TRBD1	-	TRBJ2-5	TGTGCCATCAGTGTAGACCAGGGGGCTGGAGAGACCCAGTACTTC	CAISVDQGAGETQYF
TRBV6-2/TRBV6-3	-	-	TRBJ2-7	TGTGCCAGCGCCGGGACGGGAGCCTACGAGCAGTACTTC	CASAGTGAYEQYF
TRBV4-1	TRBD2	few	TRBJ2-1	TGCGCCAGCAGCCCGCGGGGGGCCAACAATGAGCAGTTCTTC	CASSPRGANNEQFF
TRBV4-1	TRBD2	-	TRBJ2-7	TGCGCCAGCAGTAGCGGGGGGGCCCCGGTCGACGAGCAGTACTTC	CASSSGGAPVDEQYF
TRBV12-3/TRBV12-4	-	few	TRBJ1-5	TGTGCCAGCAGTTTAATGGGGTATGGCAATCAGCCCCAGCATTTT	CASSLMGYGNQPQHF
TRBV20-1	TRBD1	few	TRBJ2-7	TGCAGTGCTAGAAACAGGGACAGGGCAGACTACGAGCAGTACTTC	CSARNRDRADYEQYF
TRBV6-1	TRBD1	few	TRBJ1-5	TGTGCCAGCTCGGGACAGGGGAACTGGTTGGGAAATCAGCCCCAGCATTTT	CASSGQGNWLGNQPQHF
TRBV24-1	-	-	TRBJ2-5	TGTGCCACCAGTGATTTCAGGGCAGGGACCCAGTACTTC	CATSDFRAGTQYF
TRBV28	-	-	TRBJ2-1	TGTGCCAGCAGTTTACAACTCTCCTACAATGAGCAGTTCTTC	CASSLQLSYNEQFF
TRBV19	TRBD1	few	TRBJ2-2	TGTGCCAGTAGCAACAGGGGTTTTCTTGCCGGGGAGCTGTTTTTT	CASSNRGFLAGELFF
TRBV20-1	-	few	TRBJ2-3	TGCAGTGCCCCGACTACTCCTACGCAGTATTTT	CSAPTTPTQYF
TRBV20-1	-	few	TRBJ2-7	TGCAGTGCTAGGTTTCTAGTTGGGCCCGAGCAGTACTTC	CSARFLVGPEQYF
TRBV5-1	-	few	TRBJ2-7	TGCGCCAGCAGCGACGGGTACTACGAGCAGTACTTC	CASSDGYYEQYF
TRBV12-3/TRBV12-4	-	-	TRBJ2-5	TGTGCCAGCAGAACTAATACAGGAGGGGTCTCCCAAGAGACCCAGTACTTC	CASRTNTGGVSQETQYF
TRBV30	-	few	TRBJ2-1	TGTGCCTGGAGTCAACAAGCAGGGAGCTCCTACAATGAGCAGTTCTTC	CAWSQQAGSSYNEQFF
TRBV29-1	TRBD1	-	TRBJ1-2	TGCAGCGTTGAAGAGACCGGGACAGGCAAGAACTATGGCTACACCTTC	CSVEETGTGKNYGYTF
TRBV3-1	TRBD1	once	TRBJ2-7	TGTGCCAGCAGCTTCCCGGGACAGGGTATGAGCGAGCAGTACTTC	CASSFPGQGMSEQYF
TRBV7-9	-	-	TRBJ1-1	TGTGCCAGCAGCTTAGGCGCGGCAGCGAACACTGAAGCTTTCTTT	CASSLGAAANTEAFF
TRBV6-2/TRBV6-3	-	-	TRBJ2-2	TGTGCCAGCAGTTACTGGACGGACGGCCTTGGGGAGCTGTTTTTT	CASSYWTDGLGELFF
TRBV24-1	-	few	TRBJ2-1	TGTGCCACCAGTGGGGGGCGGCCCTACAATGAGCAGTTCTTC	CATSGGRPYNEQFF
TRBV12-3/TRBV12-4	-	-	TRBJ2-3	TGTGCCAGCAGTGGGAGCGCAGGCTCAGATACGCAGTATTTT	CASSGSAGSDTQYF
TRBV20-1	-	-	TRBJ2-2	TGCAGTGCTAGAGATCCCCTAACCGGGGAGCTGTTTTTT	CSARDPLTGELFF
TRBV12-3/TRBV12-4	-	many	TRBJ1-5	TGTGCCAGCAGTTTAAATCAGCCCCAGCATTTT	CASSLNQPQHF
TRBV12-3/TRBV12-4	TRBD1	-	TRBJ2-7	TGTGCCAGCAGCCGCTTCGGTCTCCGGGACAGGGGAGAGGAGCAGTACTTC	CASSRFGLRDRGEEQYF
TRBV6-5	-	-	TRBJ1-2	TGTGCCAGTCGATATGGGATGGGCTACACCTTC	CASRYGMGYTF
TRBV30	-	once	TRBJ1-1	TGTGCCTCTGAGACTACCGGGGGAGCTTTCTTT	CASETTGGAFF
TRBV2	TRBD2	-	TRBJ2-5	TGTGCCAGCAGTGGACTAGCGGGGATGGAGACCCAGTACTTC	CASSGLAGMETQYF
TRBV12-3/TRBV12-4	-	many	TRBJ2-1	TGTGCCAGTCTCGGGCTTTCCTACAATGAGCAGTTCTTC	CASLGLSYNEQFF
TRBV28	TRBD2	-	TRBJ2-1	TGTGCCAGCAGCCTCGGGGAGGGGAATGAGCAGTTCTTC	CASSLGEGNEQFF
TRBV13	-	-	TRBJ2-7	TGTGCCAGCAGCCCTCGCTCCCAACCACCCTACGAGCAGTACTTC	CASSPRSQPPYEQYF
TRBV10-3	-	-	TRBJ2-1	TGTGCCATCAGTGAGTCGATACATCTAGCTTCTCCCGGTAATGAGCAGTTCTTC	CAISESIHLASPGNEQFF
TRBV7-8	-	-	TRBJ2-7	TGTGCCAGCAGCTTAGACAGGTTGAACGAGCAGTACTTC	CASSLDRLNEQYF
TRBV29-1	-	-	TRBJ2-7	TGCAGCGTTGACTCTTCCCCGACGGGGGACGAGCAGTACTTC	CSVDSSPTGDEQYF
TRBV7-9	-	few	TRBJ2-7	TGTGCCAGCAGCTTATCGCCCAGCGAAGAGCAGTACTTC	CASSLSPSEEQYF
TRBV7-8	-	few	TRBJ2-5	TGTGCCAGCCGACCGCTGGCCTTAGGGGCAGAGACCCAGTACTTC	CASRPLALGAETQYF
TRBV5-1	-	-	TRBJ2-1	TGCGCCAGCAGCCCGGACTATTTTAACAATGAGCAGTTCTTC	CASSPDYFNNEQFF
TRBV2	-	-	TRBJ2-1	TGTGCCATCAGTGTGGACAGTTTGAGTGGGGGTCCTTACAATGAGCAGTTCTTC	CAISVDSLSGGPYNEQFF
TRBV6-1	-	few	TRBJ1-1	TGTGCCAGCAGTGAGGCGGGACACTGGAACACTGAAGCTTTCTTT	CASSEAGHWNTEAFF
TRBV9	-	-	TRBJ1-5	TGTGCCAGCAGCGTAGTCACGGCAGGAAATACGCCCCAGCATTTT	CASSVVTAGNTPQHF
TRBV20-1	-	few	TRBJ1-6	TGCAGTGCTAGAGATCTCGGCAGCTTAAATAATTCACCCCTCCACTTT	CSARDLGSLNNSPLHF